The 16 T cell receptor beta chains in this list originate from one sample, sequenced in a study of OX40 agonist ivuxolimab in advanced cancers. Method: immunoSEQ multiplex PCR; TCRdb's copy keeps in-frame clones and lacks some. The sample carries fewer than 85,000 clones, 70% to 90% recorded once. This specimen was CD4+ or CD8+ T cells sorted from blood, taken in a trial of the OX40 agonist ivuxolimab. These receptor sequences come from an adult with an advanced solid tumor such as melanoma, head and neck, liver or kidney cancer.

The chain carries TRBV30 and TRBJ1-2; D may be TRBD1 (6 bases). Germline loops: CDR1 GTSNPN, CDR2 SVGIG (reference sequence). This CDR3 is built from 13 residues. CDR3 region: CARIVGPGDGYTF. CDR3 nucleotides: TGTGCGCGAATCGTGGGCCCAGGGGATGGCTACACCTTC.

The chain recombines TRBV19 with TRBJ2-7; D remains unclear. CDR1 and CDR2 (germline): LNHDA, SQIVND (reference sequence). Trimming cost V 4 bases and J 1 base, with 8 bases left between them. CDR3 length: 13 residues. The CDR3 DNA follows: TGTGCCAGTAGTAGGACCAGATCCTACGAGCAGTACTTC. It codes for CASSRTRSYEQYF. The full variable domain, in which reference TRBV19 and TRBJ2-7 provide the parts outside the CDR3, is DGGITQSPKYLFRKEGQNVTLSCEQNLNHDAMYWYRQDPGQGLRLIYYSQIVNDFQKGDIAEGYSVSREKKESFPLTVTSAQKNPTAFYLCASSRTRSYEQYFGPGTRLTVT.

The rearrangement joins TRBV19 to TRBJ1-1, with TRBD1 as a possible D gene (5 bases). This CDR3 contains 12 residues. V lost 11 bases and J lost 5, with 15 bases in between. Per germline, CDR1 LNHDA and CDR2 SQIVND (reference sequence). CDR3: CACGGLGTEAFF. CDR3 sequence (DNA): TGTGCCTGTGGGGGGTTGGGGACTGAAGCTTTCTTT.

This clone was counted only a few times. The J gene is TRBJ1-5, the V gene TRBV7-2; D ambiguous. The germline V and J ends were trimmed by 2 bases and 7 bases, with 15 bases remaining between them. Looked up from germline, CDR1 is SGHTA and CDR2 is FQGNSA. There are 15 residues in the CDR3. Here the CDR3 DNA reads TGTGCCAGCAGCTTATCAGGTTCCCTCCAACAGCCCCAGCATTTT. This translates into CASSLSGSLQQPQHF.

This sequence joins TRBV4-1 and TRBJ2-7; D uncertain. The CDR3 is made up of 15 amino acids. The ends were cut back, 0 bases at V and 2 bases at J, with 11 bases in the middle. Germline-derived CDR1 and CDR2 are MGHRA and YSYEKL. CDR3 sequence reads: CASSQDRDRPYEQYF. As DNA, the CDR3 is TGCGCCAGCAGCCAAGATCGCGACCGGCCCTACGAGCAGTACTTC.

The chain's CDR3 is CASSVEASGAGYNEQFF. The CDR3 coding sequence is TGTGCCAGCAGCGTAGAGGCCAGCGGGGCGGGGTACAATGAGCAGTTCTTC. The chain is built from TRBV9 and TRBJ2-1; 7 bases fit TRBD2. The V gene end was trimmed by 0 bases and the J gene end by 4 bases; junction bases not matched to a gene: 10. The CDR3 extends over 17 amino acids. CDR1 and CDR2 from the germline V gene are SGDLS and YYNGEE.

The chain carries TRBV5-1 and TRBJ2-7; D might be TRBD1 or TRBD2, each matching 5 bases. The CDR3 length is 14 residues. The V end was cut by 4 bases, the J end by 7 bases, with 18 bases between. Germline V CDR1 and CDR2: SGHRS, YFSETQ. CDR3 sequence: CASSPRDPAWEQYF. The CDR3 region has the DNA TGCGCCAGCAGCCCCCGGGACCCGGCGTGGGAGCAGTACTTC.

The V call is TRBV7-9, the J call TRBJ2-7; no reliable D call. V shed 1 base and J shed 0 bases, with 7 bases lying between them. From germline, CDR1 is SEHNR and CDR2 FQNEAQ (reference sequence). This CDR3 comprises 14 residues. CDR3 amino acids: CASSLEGRSYEQYF. In nucleotides, the CDR3 is TGTGCCAGCAGCTTAGAGGGCCGCTCCTACGAGCAGTACTTC.

The V gene is TRBV5-4, the J gene TRBJ2-7; D call uncertain. The CDR3 covers 15 residues. Germline CDR1 SGHNT, CDR2 YYREEE (reference sequence). The V end was cut by 4 bases, the J end by 6 bases, with 20 bases between. CDR3 sequence (DNA): TGTGCCAGCAGCCCGGGCGGTGGTCCCGCCGGCGAGCAGTACTTC. Translated, it gives CASSPGGGPAGEQYF.

This clone was seen only once. The CDR3 sequence is CASSPTAVSEQYF. CDR3 nucleotides: TGTGCCAGTAGTCCCACCGCGGTGTCCGAGCAGTACTTC. The J gene is TRBJ2-7, the V gene TRBV19; D remains ambiguous. CDR3 length: 13 amino acids. Germline CDR1 and CDR2: LNHDA and SQIVND (reference sequence). Trimming cost V 5 bases and J 6 bases, with 14 bases left between them.

The chain employs TRBV27 and TRBJ1-3, with D unclear. The CDR3 contains 14 residues. Trimming shortened V by 2 bases and J by 1 base, and 6 bases separated the two germline ends. Germline V lookup: CDR1 MNHEY, CDR2 SMNVEV (reference sequence). CDR3 nucleotide sequence: TGTGCCAGCAGTTTAGCAGGATCTGGAAACACCATATATTTT. This gives the protein CASSLAGSGNTIYF.

This chain connects TRBV27 to TRBJ2-5; D tentatively reads TRBD1 or TRBD2 (5 bases each). Germline CDR1 is MNHEY and CDR2 is SMNVEV (reference sequence). The CDR3 has 11 amino acids. V was pared by 6 bases and J by 6 bases, with 8 bases between. As DNA, the CDR3 is TGTGCCAGCAGCCAGGGACAGACCCAGTACTTC. Translated, it gives CASSQGQTQYF.

The chain links TRBV19 to TRBJ2-2; 12 bases align to TRBD2. With 7 bases clipped from V and 3 bases from J, the junction kept 15 bases outside the gene matches. From germline, CDR1 is LNHDA and CDR2 SQIVND (reference sequence). This CDR3 spans 19 amino acids. Here the CDR3 reads CASTATSGRVVRDTGELFF. CDR3 coding DNA: TGTGCCAGTACCGCGACTAGCGGGAGAGTAGTTAGAGACACCGGGGAGCTGTTTTTT.

The chain has TRBV25-1 and TRBJ2-5; D perhaps matches TRBD1 (5 bases). Gene TRBJ2-7 matches the end of the DNA better, so the J call may be wrong. This CDR3 has 12 residues. Germline V gives CDR1 MGHDK, CDR2 SYGVNS. The CDR3, as DNA: TGTGCCACCACTACAGGCTCCTACGAGCAGTACTTC. Amino acids: CATTTGSYEQYF.

This clone appeared a few times. This chain joins TRBV9 and TRBJ1-5; D gene ambiguous. This CDR3 comprises 15 residues. Between the trimmed V and J ends, which lost 4 bases and 0 bases, there was a span of 11 bases. CDR1 and CDR2 (germline): SGDLS, YYNGEE. The CDR3 DNA is TGTGCCAGCAGCCCCCGTGGAGGTAGCAATCAGCCCCAGCATTTT. It encodes CASSPRGGSNQPQHF.

The genes are TRBV27 and TRBJ1-2; perhaps TRBD1 as D (6 bases). Trimming removed 10 bases from V and 0 bases from J, with 21 bases in between. CDR1 and CDR2 (germline): MNHEY, SMNVEV (reference sequence). CDR3 length: 16 residues. The CDR3 DNA reads as TGTGCCACCTTCCACCCAGGGGCCCCAGCTAACTATGGCTACACCTTC. Its translation is CATFHPGAPANYGYTF.